Here is one TCR beta chain with its context. Its antigen is not identified. This sample stems from a study of metastatic and nonmetastatic thyroid tumors. Points from the study as a whole: Reports indicated that malignant thyroid tumors showed significantly higher TCR beta diversity than benign nodules did, in blood and tumor.

Nobody among the patients had been given any treatment before thyroid surgery. Trimming cost V 5 bases and J 7 bases; bases outside gene matches: 12. Germline lookup yields CDR1 SGHRS and CDR2 YFSETQ. The CDR3 has 17 amino acids. Authors' processing steps: The study's classifier, a distant-metastasis tool for papillary thyroid cancer, was built using CDR3 differences across clinicopathological groups. TCRdb reprocessed the PCR reads via MiXCR. The V and J calls and clone size come from TCRdb's table, not from the authors' own analysis. Of some 15,000 clones listed, 3.7% are singletons. This receptor was obtained from a female donor with papillary thyroid cancer or a benign thyroid nodule (not recorded which). Some clones in this sample may be carry-over from other donors' samples. J is TRBJ1-4 and V is TRBV5-1; 12 positions match TRBD1. The sequenced sample consisted of tumor tissue. The CDR3 is CASRSGTGGQGGEKLFF. Here the CDR3 DNA reads TGCGCCAGCAGATCTGGGACAGGGGGCCAGGGAGGTGAAAAACTGTTTTTT. The full variable domain, rest sourced from reference TRBV5-1 and TRBJ1-4, is KAGVTQTPRYLIKTRGQQVTLSCSPISGHRSVSWYQQTPGQGLQFLFEYFSETQRNKGNFPGRFSGRQFSNSRSEMNVSTLELGDSALYLCASRSGTGGQGGEKLFFGSGTQLSVL.